The clone carrying this T cell receptor (beta chain) was seen more than once but under ten times. Its antigen is not identified. These data originate in a study of response to subunit inactivated influenza vaccine. The study, taken as a whole, reports: It was the authors' suggestion that each seasonal influenza vaccination recruits few new T cells.

TCRdb used MiXCR to reprocess the RT-PCR reads, holding one entry per CDR3 protein. This sample has 650,000 to 800,000 distinct CDR3 sequences, with roughly 14% found just once. Trimming shortened V by 7 bases and J by 2 bases, and 18 bases separated the two germline ends. In germline, CDR1 is SGHRS, CDR2 YFSETQ. The CDR3 runs to 15 residues. This material consisted of PBMCs from blood, taken 14 to 15 days before vaccination. The rearrangement joins TRBV5-1 to TRBJ2-5; either TRBD1 or TRBD2 may supply D (5 bases each). The sequence came from a man aged 50-60 years who received an inactivated influenza vaccine. CDR3 bases: TGCGCCAGCGGCCAGGTGGGACGGACACAAGAGACCCAGTACTTC. Its translation is CASGQVGRTQETQYF.